A single sample gave rise to the 32 T cell receptor beta chains below, sequenced in a study of radiotherapy plus CTLA-4 blockade in lung cancer. The data were produced by immunoSEQ multiplex PCR, yet TCRdb's version contains in-frame clones alone and is incomplete. The table shows tens of thousands of clones, with 65% to 85% occurring only once. The starting material was peripheral blood, obtained from a patient treated with radiotherapy plus ipilimumab. Receptors originate from a human donor with non-small cell lung cancer whose response to radiotherapy plus ipilimumab could not be evaluated.

The chain has TRBV18 and TRBJ2-5, with 9 bases that match TRBD1. The germline gives CDR1 KGHSH, CDR2 LQKENI. This CDR3 contains 15 residues. The J segment lost 5 bases and the V segment lost 3 bases, leaving 7 bases of the junction unmatched. The CDR3 region is CASSPGTGRSETQYF. CDR3 nucleotides: TGTGCCAGCTCACCTGGGACAGGGAGATCCGAGACCCAGTACTTC.

The chain recombines TRBV5-1 with TRBJ2-7; TRBD1 aligns across 7 bases. The CDR3 extends over 14 amino acids. Germline V lookup: CDR1 SGHRS, CDR2 YFSETQ. The V and J ends lost 1 base and 2 bases, in that order; junction bases with no gene match: 3. CDR3 region: CASSLRTGPYEQYF. The CDR3 coding sequence is TGCGCCAGCAGCTTGCGGACAGGCCCCTACGAGCAGTACTTC.

The genes are TRBV9 and TRBJ2-1, with 7 bases aligning to TRBD1. V was pared by 3 bases and J by 5 bases, with 8 bases of the junction left unmatched. The germline gives CDR1 SGDLS, CDR2 YYNGEE. This CDR3 spans 15 amino acids. CDR3 nucleotides: TGTGCCAGCAGCGCCCCCGGGACAGCCAACAATGAGCAGTTCTTC. This sequence encodes CASSAPGTANNEQFF.

The CDR3 spells CASSYGGAAGELFF. The CDR3, as DNA: TGTGCCAGCAGCTACGGGGGGGCGGCCGGGGAGCTGTTTTTT. The V and J genes are TRBV9 and TRBJ2-2, with 8 bases matching TRBD2. CDR1 is SGDLS and CDR2 is YYNGEE in the germline V gene. V lost 4 bases, J lost 6 bases, and 5 bases stayed unmatched. The CDR3 is 14 amino acids.

This clone was seen a few times. The rearrangement joins TRBV5-1 to TRBJ1-1; no definite D call. V was shortened by 0 bases and J by 6 bases, with 3 bases between the two germline ends. The CDR3 consists of 11 residues. Germline-derived CDR1 and CDR2 are SGHRS and YFSETQ. Written as DNA, the CDR3 is TGCGCCAGCAGCTTGGGAGCTGAAGCTTTCTTT. The encoded protein is CASSLGAEAFF.

V gene TRBV7-9 combines with J gene TRBJ1-2; the match to TRBD1 covers 7 bases. V trimming: 6 bases; J trimming: 3 bases; junction bases outside the gene matches: 22. CDR3 length: 19 amino acids. Germline CDR1 and CDR2: SEHNR and FQNEAQ (reference sequence). CDR3 DNA sequence: TGTGCCAGCAGAGAAGGGGTTCGGGACAGCTATCTAGGACACTATGGCTACACCTTC. Its translation is CASREGVRDSYLGHYGYTF.

The chain recombines TRBV5-1 with TRBJ1-3; maybe TRBD1 (5 bases). Germline lookup yields CDR1 SGHRS and CDR2 YFSETQ. This CDR3 is built from 17 residues. V was cut by 4 bases and J by 0 bases, with 17 bases left in between. CDR3 in amino acids: CASSLPGTSSSGNTIYF. The CDR3 region has the DNA TGCGCCAGCAGCCTCCCCGGGACTTCTAGCTCTGGAAACACCATATATTTT.

This clone has just a few counts. The chain employs TRBV21-1 and TRBJ1-1. TRBV21-1 is flagged as a pseudogene. CDR3 length: 15 residues. The CDR3 loop is CASSKVGGSGTEAFF. The CDR3 DNA follows: TGTGCCAGCAGCAAAGTGGGGGGTTCGGGCACTGAAGCTTTCTTT.

This rearrangement joins TRBV6-4 to TRBJ2-3; TRBD1 matches 10 bases. Germline assignment: CDR1 MRHNA and CDR2 SNTAGT. This CDR3 contains 17 residues. Trimming removed 3 bases from V and 2 bases from J; junction bases left unmatched: 8. CDR3 sequence: CASSEDGTGVVTDTQYF. CDR3 DNA: TGTGCCAGCAGTGAAGATGGGACAGGGGTAGTCACAGATACGCAGTATTTT.

The rearrangement joins TRBV7-6 to TRBJ2-5, with a weak D call TRBD1 (5 bases). This CDR3 spans 12 amino acids. Germline V gene sequence: CDR1 SGHVS, CDR2 FNYEAQ. V was shortened by 5 bases and J by 5 bases, with 9 bases between the two germline ends. For the CDR3, the DNA is TGTGCCAGCAGCCCAGGGCGCGAGACCCAGTACTTC. Protein sequence: CASSPGRETQYF. The whole variable domain, filled in from reference TRBV7-6 and TRBJ2-5, reads GAGVSQSPRYKVTKRGQDVALRCDPISGHVSLYWYRQALGQGPEFLTYFNYEAQQDKSGLPNDRFSAERPEGSISTLTIQRTEQRDSAMYRCASSPGRETQYFGPGTRLLVL.

V usage is TRBV27 and J usage is TRBJ2-7; D may be TRBD1 (5 bases). Germline V lookup: CDR1 MNHEY, CDR2 SMNVEV (reference sequence). The CDR3 spans 16 residues. V lost 8 bases, J lost 5 bases, and 25 bases lay in between. The CDR3 here is CASRTPGGRVGHEQYF. CDR3 in DNA: TGTGCCAGCCGAACACCAGGTGGCAGGGTGGGCCACGAGCAGTACTTC.

V gene TRBV7-8 combines with J gene TRBJ2-7; 13 positions agree with TRBD2. The germline V gene encodes CDR1 SGHVS and CDR2 FQNEAQ. The junction had 9 bases not matched to a gene; V was cut back by 5 bases and J by 8 bases. The CDR3 sequence is 15 residues long. The CDR3 region is CASSHSRLAGGKQYF. The CDR3 DNA reads as TGTGCCAGCAGCCACTCACGACTAGCGGGAGGAAAGCAGTACTTC.

V is TRBV7-6 and J is TRBJ2-1, with 11 nucleotides matching TRBD2. The germline CDR1 and CDR2 sequences are SGHVS and FNYEAQ. Trimming cost V 0 bases and J 3 bases; bases outside gene matches: 7. This CDR3 region has 18 residues. CDR3 DNA sequence: TGTGCCAGCAGCTTAGCTAGCGGGAGGGCCGGGAGCTACAATGAGCAGTTCTTC. Its translation is CASSLASGRAGSYNEQFF.

This clone was counted a few times. The sample contains more than one DNA sequence encoding this CDR3. The CDR3, as DNA: TGTGCCAGCAGCCCTTTAGCGGGGGGAACTAGCACAGATACGCAGTATTTT. Translating it yields CASSPLAGGTSTDTQYF. The chain recombines TRBV7-6 with TRBJ2-3, with 10 bases aligning to TRBD2. V trimming: 5 bases; J trimming: 0 bases; junction bases outside the gene matches: 8. Germline assignment: CDR1 SGHVS and CDR2 FNYEAQ. The CDR3 has 17 amino acids. Full variable domain (rest looked up from reference TRBV7-6 and TRBJ2-3): GAGVSQSPRYKVTKRGQDVALRCDPISGHVSLYWYRQALGQGPEFLTYFNYEAQQDKSGLPNDRFSAERPEGSISTLTIQRTEQRDSAMYRCASSPLAGGTSTDTQYFGPGTRLTVL.

The genes are TRBV4-3 and TRBJ2-5, with a weak D call TRBD2 (5 bases). The V gene's germline CDR1 is LGHNA and CDR2 YSLEER. This CDR3 is 14 amino acids long. V was clipped by 5 bases and J by 11 bases, with 21 bases between them. The CDR3, as DNA: TGCGCCAGCAGCGAGGGCCGCGGTACATTTGAGCAGTACTTC. It codes for CASSEGRGTFEQYF.

The rearrangement links TRBV4-2 to TRBJ2-7; a weak D match, TRBD1 (6 bases). CDR3 length: 17 residues. Germline assignment: CDR1 LGHNA and CDR2 YNFKEQ. V dropped 4 bases and J dropped 2 bases, with 21 bases sitting between them. The CDR3: CASSPRPGQLGTYEQYF. The CDR3 DNA reads TGTGCCAGCAGCCCCCGCCCTGGACAGTTGGGCACCTACGAGCAGTACTTC.

The J gene is TRBJ2-7, the V gene TRBV19, with 7 bases aligning to TRBD1. The length of the CDR3 is 12 residues. Germline V gene sequence: CDR1 LNHDA, CDR2 SQIVND (reference sequence). V shed 10 bases, J shed 4 bases, and the junction held 7 bases outside the gene matches. The CDR3 reads CATATGRYEQYF. CDR3 coding DNA: TGTGCCACTGCGACAGGGCGGTACGAGCAGTACTTC.

In this sample, this clone turned up a few times. J is TRBJ1-1 and V is TRBV13, with a weak D call TRBD1 (5 bases). Trimming took 3 bases from V and 3 from J, leaving 11 bases between them. The CDR3 loop spans 14 amino acids. Germline CDR1 is PRHDT and CDR2 is FYEKMQ (reference sequence). The CDR3 spells CASSLGGGDTEAFF. The CDR3 DNA reads TGTGCCAGCAGCTTGGGGGGAGGTGACACTGAAGCTTTCTTT.

V and J are TRBV5-1 and TRBJ2-1; 9 bases are shared with TRBD1. Per the germline V gene, CDR1 is SGHRS and CDR2 is YFSETQ. The CDR3 runs 18 residues. J was trimmed by 4 bases and V by 2 bases; bases with no gene match: 13. The chain's CDR3 is CASSFKEKGTGRYNEQFF. The CDR3 DNA reads TGCGCCAGCAGCTTTAAGGAAAAAGGGACAGGGAGATACAATGAGCAGTTCTTC.

There are a few counts of this clone. The rearrangement joins TRBV5-4 to TRBJ1-2; D ambiguous. Germline V lookup: CDR1 SGHNT, CDR2 YYREEE (reference sequence). This CDR3 spans 16 amino acids. V dropped 0 bases and J dropped 5 bases, with 17 bases sitting between them. CDR3 protein: CASSLVGSSRRYGYTF. CDR3 in DNA: TGTGCCAGCAGCTTGGTGGGCAGCTCCCGTCGATATGGCTACACCTTC. Drawing the rest from reference TRBV5-4 and TRBJ1-2, the complete variable domain is ETGVTQSPTHLIKTRGQQVTLRCSSQSGHNTVSWYQQALGQGPQFIFQYYREEENGRGNFPPRFSGLQFPNYSSELNVNALELDDSALYLCASSLVGSSRRYGYTFGSGTRLTVV.

V and J are TRBV12-1 and TRBJ2-3; the DNA was not compared with TRBD1, the D call given in the table. TRBV12-1 constitutes a pseudogene. This CDR3 is built from 17 residues. The CDR3 bases are TGTGCCAGCAGCTTTGTTTTTACCAGGGGCCATCCGAATACGCAGTATTTT. This translates into CASSFVFTRGHPNTQYF.

Remarks on this clone: One end of the junction is discordant with germline, which a read error may explain. The V call is TRBV6-1, the J call TRBJ2-7, with 8 bases that match TRBD1. The length of the CDR3 is 15 residues. CDR1 is MNHNS and CDR2 is SASEGT in the germline V gene. The CDR3 region is CASREAGTGLYEQYF. For the CDR3, the DNA is TGTGCCAGCAGGGAAGCCGGGACAGGCCTCTACGAGCAGTACTTC.

The chain has TRBV4-1 and TRBJ2-2; the D gene is possibly TRBD2 (6 bases). V was shortened by 2 bases and J by 4 bases, with 14 bases between the two germline ends. Germline values: CDR1 MGHRA, CDR2 YSYEKL. The CDR3 length is 16 residues. CDR3 sequence reads: CASSQLYGGGTGELFF. The CDR3 DNA reads TGCGCCAGCAGCCAACTGTACGGGGGAGGCACCGGGGAGCTGTTTTTT.

The gene calls are TRBV30 and TRBJ2-5, with 7 bases identical to TRBD2. CDR3 length: 14 amino acids. Germline-derived CDR1 and CDR2 are GTSNPN and SVGIG (reference sequence). Trimming removed 5 bases from V and 5 bases from J; junction bases left unmatched: 11. CDR3 coding DNA: TGTGCCTGGGGAAGCGGGGTCGGTTGGGAGACCCAGTACTTC. Translating it yields CAWGSGVGWETQYF.

This clone turned up a few times. The chain carries TRBV5-1 and TRBJ2-1; 7 nucleotides line up with TRBD1. CDR3 size: 14 residues. Germline CDR1 and CDR2: SGHRS and YFSETQ. Trimming cost V 4 bases and J 5 bases; bases outside gene matches: 6. CDR3 coding DNA: TGCGCCAGCAGCCCCCAGGGGGTCAACAATGAGCAGTTCTTC. It is translated as CASSPQGVNNEQFF.

The J gene is TRBJ2-7, the V gene TRBV7-9, with TRBD1 matching over 9 bases. Germline CDR1 SEHNR, CDR2 FQNEAQ (reference sequence). The CDR3 has 13 residues. J lost 5 bases, V lost 5 bases, and 4 bases had no gene match. CDR3 DNA: TGTGCCAGCAGCCGGGACAGGGAGGACGAGCAGTACTTC. It translates to CASSRDREDEQYF.

This clone was seen only once. The genes are TRBV4-3 and TRBJ2-3, with 7 bases matching TRBD2. V shed 0 bases, J shed 1 base, and the junction held 7 bases outside the gene matches. Germline loops: CDR1 LGHNA, CDR2 YSLEER. This CDR3 comprises 17 residues. CDR3 loop: CASSQDLAGVGTDTQYF. The DNA of the CDR3 is TGCGCCAGCAGCCAAGATCTCGCGGGAGTAGGCACAGATACGCAGTATTTT.

CDR3: CATRDTLQTQHF. CDR3 sequence (DNA): TGTGCCACAAGGGACACCCTGCAGACCCAGCATTTT. The V and J genes are TRBV19 and TRBJ1-5; D might be TRBD1 (6 bases). The CDR3 runs 12 residues. Deletions cut 10 bases from V and 11 bases from J, with 18 bases between. Germline V gene sequence: CDR1 LNHDA, CDR2 SQIVND (reference sequence).

The rearrangement uses TRBV4-2 and TRBJ1-2; D call uncertain. This CDR3 has 15 residues. Trimming stripped 2 bases from V and 2 bases from J, with 12 bases between. The germline gives CDR1 LGHNA, CDR2 YNFKEQ. CDR3 protein: CASSQPTEANYGYTF. The CDR3, as DNA: TGTGCCAGCAGCCAACCGACCGAGGCGAACTATGGCTACACCTTC.

The chain uses TRBV7-2 and TRBJ2-7; D is uncertain. Germline V CDR1 and CDR2: SGHTA, FQGNSA. The length of the CDR3 is 13 residues. V lost 0 bases, J lost 7 bases, and 10 bases lay in between. CDR3 protein: CASSLAGRMEQYF. CDR3 nucleotides: TGTGCCAGCAGCTTAGCGGGCCGGATGGAGCAGTACTTC.

Comments on this clone: The same CDR3 can be traced to other DNA sequences in this sample. The genes are TRBV7-9 and TRBJ2-1; D perhaps matches TRBD2 (6 bases). V was trimmed by 0 bases and J by 0 bases, leaving 9 bases between them. CDR1 SEHNR and CDR2 FQNEAQ come from the germline V gene (reference sequence). The CDR3 consists of 16 residues. The chain's CDR3 is CASSLALAGSYNEQFF. CDR3 sequence (DNA): TGTGCCAGCAGCTTAGCACTAGCAGGCTCCTACAATGAGCAGTTCTTC.

The chain joins TRBV2 to TRBJ2-5; TRBD2 matches at 11 bases. The J call may be mistaken, given a closer DNA end match to TRBJ2-7. Germline-derived CDR1 and CDR2 are SNHLY and FYNNEI. The CDR3 consists of 15 residues. CDR3 coding DNA: TGTGCCAGCAGTGAAGGGGGACTAGCGGTATACGAGCAGTACTTC. Translating it yields CASSEGGLAVYEQYF.